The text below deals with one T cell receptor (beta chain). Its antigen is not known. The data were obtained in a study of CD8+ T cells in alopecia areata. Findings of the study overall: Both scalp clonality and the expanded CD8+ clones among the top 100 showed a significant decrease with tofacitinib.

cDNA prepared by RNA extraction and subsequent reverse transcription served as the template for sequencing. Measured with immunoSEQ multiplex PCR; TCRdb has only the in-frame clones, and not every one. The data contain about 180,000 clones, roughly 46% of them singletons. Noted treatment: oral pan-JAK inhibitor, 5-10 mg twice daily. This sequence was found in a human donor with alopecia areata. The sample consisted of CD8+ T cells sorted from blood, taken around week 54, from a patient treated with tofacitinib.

CDR3 region: CATSRDRQGGEGGTEAFF. In DNA, the CDR3 is TGTGCCACCAGCAGAGACAGACAGGGAGGCGAGGGGGGCACTGAAGCTTTCTTT. This chain connects TRBV15 to TRBJ1-1; the match to TRBD1 covers 7 bases. CDR3 size: 18 residues. J lost 4 bases, V lost 0 bases, and 14 bases had no gene match. Germline CDR1 and CDR2: LNHNV and YYDKDF (reference sequence).